This T cell receptor (beta chain) was observed in a study of blood T cells in healthy people across ages. Overall study results and limits: Strong correlation was found linking TCR beta diversity to naive T cell percentage.

The sample holds a few counts of this clonotype. The target antigen is unknown. CDR3 length equals 13 residues. V lost 2 bases, J lost 2 bases, and 8 bases lay in between. Germline CDR1 SGHRS, CDR2 YFSETQ. Together with a sample-barcoded 5' primer, a J-beta primer mix was included in a second PCR lasting about 7 to 11 cycles. MiXCR, run by TCRdb on the 5' RACE reads, gives a single entry per CDR3 protein. The table shows 800,000 or so distinct CDR3 sequences, with approximately 25% occurring only once. Another study also made use of these data, one on T cells of mothers and their children.

The sequence came from a boy aged 5-17 years in good health. The chain has TRBV5-1 and TRBJ2-7; no reliable D call. The sample taken for sequencing was blood. The chain's CDR3 is CASSLQLPYEQYF. DNA for the CDR3: TGCGCCAGCAGCTTACAGTTACCCTACGAGCAGTACTTC.